Shown below are 17 T cell receptor beta chains from a single sample sequenced in a study of metastatic and nonmetastatic thyroid tumors. All patients were untreated before thyroid surgery. TCRdb re-processed the PCR reads through MiXCR. The table lists 15,000 to 20,000 clones, roughly a quarter of them singletons. The sequencing sample was made of tumor tissue. These receptors were taken from a female donor with papillary thyroid cancer or a benign thyroid nodule (not recorded which). Some clones in this sample may be carry-over from other donors' samples.

This clone was observed at least ten times. This rearrangement joins TRBV5-5 to TRBJ2-7; D is tentatively TRBD1 or TRBD2 (6 bases each). Germline-derived CDR1 and CDR2 are SGHKS and YYEKEE (reference sequence). The CDR3 is made up of 15 amino acids. The V gene lost 0 bases and the J gene lost 7 bases, with 17 bases spanning the gap. The CDR3 DNA is TGTGCCAGCAGCTTGGAGGCAGGCGAGGGGGGAGAGCAGTACTTC. Protein: CASSLEAGEGGEQYF.

This clone was detected a few times. The chain has TRBV6-1 and TRBJ2-2; D might be TRBD2 (6 bases). Between the trimmed V and J ends, which lost 5 bases and 2 bases, there was a span of 18 bases. Germline lookup yields CDR1 MNHNS and CDR2 SASEGT. CDR3 size: 17 residues. CDR3 nucleotides: TGTGCCAGCAGTCGACCTCGCGGGCGGGGAAACACCGGGGAGCTGTTTTTT. It yields the protein CASSRPRGRGNTGELFF.

By share of the sample, this clone is medium-sized. The V and J genes are TRBV6-1 and TRBJ1-1; the D is unclear. The CDR3 has 12 residues. The germline CDR1 and CDR2 sequences are MNHNS and SASEGT. Trimming shortened V by 2 bases and J by 7 bases, and 8 bases separated the two germline ends. The CDR3 region has the DNA TGTGCCAGCAGTGAACGCAATATTGAAGCTTTCTTT. Translating it yields CASSERNIEAFF.

The CDR3 DNA reads TGTGCCAGCAGCTTAGACTACGGGGACCTTTACGAGCAGTACTTC. Protein product: CASSLDYGDLYEQYF. The chain links TRBV7-8 to TRBJ2-7; possibly TRBD1 or TRBD2 for D (5 bases each). CDR1 SGHVS and CDR2 FQNEAQ come from the germline V gene. The V gene lost 1 base and the J gene lost 4 bases, with 14 bases spanning the gap. CDR3 length: 15 amino acids.

In its sample, this clone was seen a few times. This sequence joins TRBV20-1 and TRBJ2-2, with 13 bases lining up with TRBD2. CDR1 is DFQATT and CDR2 is SNEGSKA in the germline V gene (reference sequence). The CDR3 extends over 18 amino acids. Trimming removed 6 bases from V and 5 bases from J; junction bases left unmatched: 15. Here the CDR3 DNA reads TGCAGTGCCATCATCGGGACTAGCGGGAAAGGTGGGACCGGGGAGCTGTTTTTT. Protein product: CSAIIGTSGKGGTGELFF.

Comment on this clone: A junction end diverges from the germline sequence, so it may reflect a read error. The chain recombines TRBV3-1 with TRBJ2-7, with 9 bases aligning to TRBD1. The CDR3 totals 15 residues. Germline CDR1 reads LGHDT; CDR2 reads YNNKEL (reference sequence). CDR3 loop: CASIRADRGYYGQYF. For the CDR3, the DNA is TGTGCCAGCATCCGAGCCGACAGGGGGTATTACGGGCAGTACTTC.

The table lists this clone with a few counts. The V and J genes are TRBV29-1 and TRBJ1-2; 11 bases line up with TRBD1. J gave up 5 bases and V 5 bases, and 16 bases lay outside the gene matches. The germline gives CDR1 SQVTM, CDR2 ANQGSEA. This CDR3 has 17 amino acids. CDR3 amino acids: CSVTGTGGGVGFYGYTF. The DNA for the CDR3 is TGCAGCGTTACCGGGACAGGGGGTGGCGTGGGATTTTATGGCTACACCTTC.

This clone was observed many times. CDR3 loop: CASSFRGHQPQHF. DNA of the CDR3: TGTGCCAGCAGTTTCCGGGGTCATCAGCCCCAGCATTTT. The chain has TRBV28 and TRBJ1-5; no reliable D call. Germline V gene lookup returns CDR1 MDHEN and CDR2 SYDVKM. CDR3 size: 13 residues. The germline V and J ends were trimmed by 3 bases and 5 bases, with 8 bases remaining between them.

As regards this clone: At one end, the junction sequence differs from germline, possibly due to a read error. The rearrangement uses TRBV28 and TRBJ1-6; unclear D gene. The V gene's germline CDR1 is MDHEN and CDR2 SYDVKM. The CDR3 contains 14 residues. CDR3: CAISLTPINSPLHF. The CDR3 coding sequence is TGTGCCATCAGTTTGACCCCGATTAATTCACCCCTCCACTTT.

Ten or more counts support this clone. A read error may explain this, as a much larger clone is one base away. Without the conserved terminal phenylalanine or tryptophan, this CDR3 likely stems from a read error. The V and J genes are TRBV5-1 and TRBJ1-2; 7 bases align to TRBD1. V was pared by 3 bases and J by 10 bases, with 9 bases of the junction left unmatched. CDR3 length: 13 residues. Germline V gene data show CDR1 as SGHRS and CDR2 as YFSETQ. The CDR3 protein is CASSSGQSIDYTL. The CDR3, as DNA: TGCGCCAGCAGCTCGGGACAGTCGATCGACTACACCCTC.

The chain links TRBV20-1 to TRBJ1-6, with TRBD1 as a possible D gene (5 bases). Trimming cost V 3 bases and J 3 bases, with 21 bases left between them. This CDR3 is 18 amino acids long. Per the germline V gene, CDR1 is DFQATT and CDR2 is SNEGSKA (reference sequence). Here the CDR3 reads CSARTFDSPGDYNSPLHF. DNA of the CDR3: TGCAGTGCTAGGACCTTCGACAGTCCGGGGGACTATAATTCACCCCTCCACTTT.

This clone was picked up a small number of times. The gene calls are TRBV24-1 and TRBJ2-7; weak D call: TRBD2 (5 bases). The CDR3 extends over 14 amino acids. Germline V CDR1 and CDR2: KGHDR, SFDVKD. V was pared by 4 bases and J by 1 base, with 10 bases between. The chain's CDR3 is CATSDHGKSYEQYF. The CDR3 DNA sequence: TGTGCCACCAGTGACCACGGGAAATCCTACGAGCAGTACTTC.

Many counts were recorded for this clone. Within the sample, other DNA sequences also encode this same CDR3. The chain joins TRBV6-1 to TRBJ1-5; D may be TRBD1 (5 bases). Trimming took off 2 bases at V and 2 bases at J, with 13 bases between the two ends. Germline V lookup: CDR1 MNHNS, CDR2 SASEGT. CDR3 length: 16 amino acids. DNA of the CDR3: TGTGCCAGCAGTGAAAGTATCGCGGGGGGCAATCAGCCCCAGCATTTT. Translation gives CASSESIAGGNQPQHF.

This clone was picked up many times. The chain joins TRBV20-1 to TRBJ2-5; TRBD1 might be the D (5 bases). V lost 1 base and J lost 3, with 12 bases in between. This CDR3 contains 14 residues. Germline V gene data show CDR1 as DFQATT and CDR2 as SNEGSKA (reference sequence). CDR3 region: CSARAPGREETQYF. The CDR3 DNA reads as TGCAGTGCTAGAGCTCCGGGCAGGGAAGAGACCCAGTACTTC.

DNA for the CDR3: TGCAGTGCTAGAGATGGACAGGGGGACACTGAAGCTTTCTTT. This sequence encodes CSARDGQGDTEAFF. The chain employs TRBV20-1 and TRBJ1-1; 10 bases align to TRBD1. Germline V gene lookup returns CDR1 DFQATT and CDR2 SNEGSKA (reference sequence). The CDR3 has 14 amino acids. V shed 0 bases and J 3 bases; nucleotides not matched to a gene: 1.

This clone was seen at least ten times. At the DNA level, this CDR3 is encoded by other sequences in the same sample as well. The chain links TRBV5-5 to TRBJ2-5; no reliable D call. CDR1 is SGHKS and CDR2 is YYEKEE in the germline V gene (reference sequence). The CDR3 sequence is 11 residues long. The ends were cut back, 4 bases at V and 5 bases at J, with 6 bases in the middle. The CDR3 reads CASSAGETQYF. DNA of the CDR3: TGTGCCAGCAGCGCCGGGGAGACCCAGTACTTC. The whole variable domain, remainder taken from reference TRBV5-5 and TRBJ2-5, is DAGVTQSPTHLIKTRGQQVTLRCSPISGHKSVSWYQQVLGQGPQFIFQYYEKEERGRGNFPDRFSARQFPNYSSELNVNALLLGDSALYLCASSAGETQYFGPGTRLLVL.

Worth noting for this clone: Likely a read error: the CDR3 ends without its conserved phenylalanine or tryptophan. Because the CDR3's place on the DNA is in doubt, the DNA is left out and the CDR3 is given as listed by TCRdb. This sequence joins TRBV20-1 and TRBJ2-7; whether TRBD1, the table's D call, matches the DNA was not checked. The germline V gene encodes CDR1 DFQATT and CDR2 SNEGSKA (reference sequence). Termini included, the CDR3 measures 14 amino acids. CDR3 residues: CSATPSVRPYEKYL.